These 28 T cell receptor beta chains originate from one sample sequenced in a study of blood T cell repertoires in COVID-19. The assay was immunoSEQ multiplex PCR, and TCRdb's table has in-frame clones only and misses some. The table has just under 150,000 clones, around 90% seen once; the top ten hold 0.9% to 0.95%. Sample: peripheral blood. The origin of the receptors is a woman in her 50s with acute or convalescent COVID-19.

The CDR3 nucleotides read TGTGCCAGCAGCTTAGCCCCCAGGGTGGGCCCCTACGAGCAGTACTTC. Its protein product is CASSLAPRVGPYEQYF. The chain combines TRBV11-2 with TRBJ2-7; perhaps TRBD1 as D (5 bases). Deletions cut 1 base from V and 2 bases from J, with 15 bases between. CDR3 length equals 16 residues. Germline V gene data show CDR1 as SGHAT and CDR2 as FQNNGV.

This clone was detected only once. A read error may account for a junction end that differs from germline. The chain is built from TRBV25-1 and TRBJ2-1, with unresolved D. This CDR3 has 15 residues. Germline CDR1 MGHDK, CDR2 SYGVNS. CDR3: CASTETRSSYNEQFF. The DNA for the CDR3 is TGTGCCAGCACTGAAACTCGGAGCTCCTACAATGAGCAGTTCTTC.

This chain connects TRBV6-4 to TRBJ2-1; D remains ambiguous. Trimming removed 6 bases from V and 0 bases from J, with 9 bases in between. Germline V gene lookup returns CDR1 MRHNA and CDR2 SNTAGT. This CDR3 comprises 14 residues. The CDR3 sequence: CASSRDSSYNEQFF. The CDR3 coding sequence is TGTGCCAGCAGCCGAGATAGCTCCTACAATGAGCAGTTCTTC.

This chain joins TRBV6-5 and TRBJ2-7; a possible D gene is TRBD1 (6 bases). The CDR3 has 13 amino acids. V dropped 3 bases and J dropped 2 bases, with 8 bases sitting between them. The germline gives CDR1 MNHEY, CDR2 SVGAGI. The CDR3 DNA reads TGTGCCAGCAGTTATAGGACAGCCTACGAGCAGTACTTC. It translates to CASSYRTAYEQYF.

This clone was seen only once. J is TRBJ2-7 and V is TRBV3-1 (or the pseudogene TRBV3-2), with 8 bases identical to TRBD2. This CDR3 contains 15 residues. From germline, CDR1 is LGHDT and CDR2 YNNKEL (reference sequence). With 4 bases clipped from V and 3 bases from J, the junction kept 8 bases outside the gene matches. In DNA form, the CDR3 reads TGTGCCAGCAGCCGGGTAGCGGGAAATCTCTACGAGCAGTACTTC. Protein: CASSRVAGNLYEQYF.

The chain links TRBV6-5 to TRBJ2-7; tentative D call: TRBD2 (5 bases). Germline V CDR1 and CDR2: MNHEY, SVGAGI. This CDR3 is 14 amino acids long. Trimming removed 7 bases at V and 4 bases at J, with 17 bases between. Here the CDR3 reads CASNSWERGYEQYF. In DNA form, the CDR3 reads TGTGCCAGCAACTCATGGGAACGAGGGTACGAGCAGTACTTC.

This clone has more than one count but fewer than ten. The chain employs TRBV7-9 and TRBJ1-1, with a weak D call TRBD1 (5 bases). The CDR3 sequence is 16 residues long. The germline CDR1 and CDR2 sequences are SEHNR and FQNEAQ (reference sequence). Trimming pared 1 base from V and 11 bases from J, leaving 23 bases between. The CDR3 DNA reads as TGTGCCAGCAGCTTAGGGTTTTGGGATGGGGCATCGAGTGCTTTCTTT. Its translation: CASSLGFWDGASSAFF.

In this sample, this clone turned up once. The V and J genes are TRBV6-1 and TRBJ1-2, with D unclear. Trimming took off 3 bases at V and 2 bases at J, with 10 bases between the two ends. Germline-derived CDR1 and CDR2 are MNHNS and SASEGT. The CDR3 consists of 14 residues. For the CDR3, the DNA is TGTGCCAGCAGTGACCCACAATTCAACTATGGCTACACCTTC. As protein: CASSDPQFNYGYTF.

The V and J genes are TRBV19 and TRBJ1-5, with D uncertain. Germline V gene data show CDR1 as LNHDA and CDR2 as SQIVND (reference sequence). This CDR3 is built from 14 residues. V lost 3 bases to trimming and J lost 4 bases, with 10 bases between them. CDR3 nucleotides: TGTGCCAGTAGTATCCGTGACTTAAATCAGCCCCAGCATTTT. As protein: CASSIRDLNQPQHF. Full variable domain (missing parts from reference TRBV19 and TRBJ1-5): DGGITQSPKYLFRKEGQNVTLSCEQNLNHDAMYWYRQDPGQGLRLIYYSQIVNDFQKGDIAEGYSVSREKKESFPLTVTSAQKNPTAFYLCASSIRDLNQPQHFGDGTRLSIL.

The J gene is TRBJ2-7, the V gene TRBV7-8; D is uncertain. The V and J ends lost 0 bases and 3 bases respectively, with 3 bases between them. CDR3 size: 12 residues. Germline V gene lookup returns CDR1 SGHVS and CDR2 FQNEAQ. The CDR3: CASSLALYEQYF. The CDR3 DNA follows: TGTGCCAGCAGCTTAGCCCTCTACGAGCAGTACTTC.

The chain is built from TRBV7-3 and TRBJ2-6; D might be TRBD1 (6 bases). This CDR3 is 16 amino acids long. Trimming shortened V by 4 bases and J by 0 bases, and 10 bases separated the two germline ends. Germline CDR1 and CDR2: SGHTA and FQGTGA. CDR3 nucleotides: TGTGCCAGCAGCTCGACAGGTTTCTCTGGGGCCAACGTCCTGACTTTC. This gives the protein CASSSTGFSGANVLTF.

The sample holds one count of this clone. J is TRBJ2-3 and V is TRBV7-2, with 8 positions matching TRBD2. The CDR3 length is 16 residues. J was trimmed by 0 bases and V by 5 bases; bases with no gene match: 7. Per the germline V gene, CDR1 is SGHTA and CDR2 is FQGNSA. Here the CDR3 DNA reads TGTGCCAGCAGCACCCGGACTAGCCCTAGCACAGATACGCAGTATTTT. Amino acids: CASSTRTSPSTDTQYF.

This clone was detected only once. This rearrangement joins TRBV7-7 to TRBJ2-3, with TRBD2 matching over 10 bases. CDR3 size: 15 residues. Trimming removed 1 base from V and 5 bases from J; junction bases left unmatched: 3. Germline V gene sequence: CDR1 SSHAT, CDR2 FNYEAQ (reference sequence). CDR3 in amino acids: CASSLGLAGEDTQYF. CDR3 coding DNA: TGTGCCAGCAGCTTAGGCCTAGCGGGAGAAGATACGCAGTATTTT.

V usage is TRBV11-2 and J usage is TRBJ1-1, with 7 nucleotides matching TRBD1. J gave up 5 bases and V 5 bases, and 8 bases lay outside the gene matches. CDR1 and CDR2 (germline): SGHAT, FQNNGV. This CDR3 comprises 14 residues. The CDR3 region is CASSPGGTRTEAFF. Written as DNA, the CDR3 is TGTGCCAGCAGCCCAGGGGGGACCCGAACTGAAGCTTTCTTT.

The CDR3 sequence: CASSEYGRNEKLFF. CDR3 DNA: TGTGCCAGCAGTGAATATGGGAGAAATGAAAAACTGTTTTTT. V is TRBV25-1 and J is TRBJ1-4; D gene uncertain. Germline CDR1 is MGHDK and CDR2 is SYGVNS. V lost 0 bases and J lost 5, with 7 bases in between. The CDR3 spans 14 residues. Looking up the rest from reference TRBV25-1 and TRBJ1-4 gives the full variable domain: EADIYQTPRYLVIGTGKKITLECSQTMGHDKMYWYQQDPGMELHLIHYSYGVNSTEKGDLSSESTVSRIRTEHFPLTLESARPSHTSQYLCASSEYGRNEKLFFGSGTQLSVL.

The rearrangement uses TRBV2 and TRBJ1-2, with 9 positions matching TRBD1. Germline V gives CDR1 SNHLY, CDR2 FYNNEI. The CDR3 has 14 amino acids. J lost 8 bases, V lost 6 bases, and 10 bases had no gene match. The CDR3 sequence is CASRVEDRGGGYTF. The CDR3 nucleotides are TGTGCCAGCAGGGTCGAGGACAGGGGAGGCGGCTACACCTTC.

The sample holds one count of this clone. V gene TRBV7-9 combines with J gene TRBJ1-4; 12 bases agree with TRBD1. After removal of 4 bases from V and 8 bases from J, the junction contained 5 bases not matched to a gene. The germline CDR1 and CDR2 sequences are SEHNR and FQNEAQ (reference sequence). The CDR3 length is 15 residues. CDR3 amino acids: CASSSGQGAGEKLFF. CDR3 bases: TGTGCCAGCAGCTCGGGACAGGGGGCAGGGGAAAAACTGTTTTTT. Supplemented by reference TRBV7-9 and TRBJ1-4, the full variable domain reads DTGVSQNPRHKITKRGQNVTFRCDPISEHNRLYWYRQTLGQGPEFLTYFQNEAQLEKSRLLSDRFSAERPKGSFSTLEIQRTEQGDSAMYLCASSSGQGAGEKLFFGSGTQLSVL.

The DNA for the CDR3 is TGTGCCAGCAGCGGAGCAGGGCACACTGAAGCTTTCTTT. This encodes CASSGAGHTEAFF. The chain joins TRBV27 to TRBJ1-1; perhaps TRBD1 as D (5 bases). Germline loops: CDR1 MNHEY, CDR2 SMNVEV (reference sequence). CDR3 size: 13 residues. Trimming took 6 bases from V and 3 from J, leaving 11 bases between them.

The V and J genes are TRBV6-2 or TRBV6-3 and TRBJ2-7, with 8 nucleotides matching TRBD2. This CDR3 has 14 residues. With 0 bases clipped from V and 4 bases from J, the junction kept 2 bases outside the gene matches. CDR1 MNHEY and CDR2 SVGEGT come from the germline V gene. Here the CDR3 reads CASSYSAGEYEQYF. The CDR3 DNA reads TGTGCCAGCAGTTACTCAGCGGGAGAGTACGAGCAGTACTTC.

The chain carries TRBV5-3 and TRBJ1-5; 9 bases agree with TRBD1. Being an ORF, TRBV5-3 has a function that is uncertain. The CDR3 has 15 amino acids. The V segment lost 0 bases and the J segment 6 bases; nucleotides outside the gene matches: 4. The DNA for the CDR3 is TGTGCCAGAAGCTTGGGGACAGGGGTGATTCAGCCCCAGCATTTT. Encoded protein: CARSLGTGVIQPQHF.

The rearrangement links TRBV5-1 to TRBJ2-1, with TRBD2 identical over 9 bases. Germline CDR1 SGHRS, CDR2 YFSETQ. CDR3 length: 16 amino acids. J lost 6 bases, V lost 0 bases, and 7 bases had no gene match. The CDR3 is CASSLGSSGNPNEQFF. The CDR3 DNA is TGCGCCAGCAGCTTGGGGTCTAGCGGGAATCCCAATGAGCAGTTCTTC.

The CDR3 coding sequence is TGTGCCAGCAGCGTAGCATCCAGCCAAGAGACCCAGTACTTC. This encodes CASSVASSQETQYF. The chain uses TRBV9 and TRBJ2-5, with D uncertain. The V end lost 0 bases, the J end lost 1 base, and 7 bases lay between the germline ends. The length of the CDR3 is 14 residues. In germline, CDR1 is SGDLS, CDR2 YYNGEE. The full variable domain, rest sourced from reference TRBV9 and TRBJ2-5, is DSGVTQTPKHLITATGQRVTLRCSPRSGDLSVYWYQQSLDQGLQFLIQYYNGEERAKGNILERFSAQQFPDLHSELNLSSLELGDSALYFCASSVASSQETQYFGPGTRLLVL.

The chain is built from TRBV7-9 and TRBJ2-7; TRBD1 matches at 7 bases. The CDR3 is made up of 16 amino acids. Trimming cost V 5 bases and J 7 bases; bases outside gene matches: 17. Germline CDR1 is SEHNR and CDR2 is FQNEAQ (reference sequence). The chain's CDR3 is CASSRFLDTTGPEQYF. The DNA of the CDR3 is TGTGCCAGCAGCCGATTCCTGGACACGACAGGGCCGGAGCAGTACTTC. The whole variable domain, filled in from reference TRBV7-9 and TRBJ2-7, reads DTGVSQNPRHKITKRGQNVTFRCDPISEHNRLYWYRQTLGQGPEFLTYFQNEAQLEKSRLLSDRFSAERPKGSFSTLEIQRTEQGDSAMYLCASSRFLDTTGPEQYFGPGTRLTVT.

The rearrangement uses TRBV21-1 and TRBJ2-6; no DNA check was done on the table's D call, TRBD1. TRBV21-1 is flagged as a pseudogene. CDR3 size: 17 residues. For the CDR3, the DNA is TGTGCCAGCAGGGTCGGCCTGACAATATCTGGGGCCAACGTCCTGACTTTC. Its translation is CASRVGLTISGANVLTF.

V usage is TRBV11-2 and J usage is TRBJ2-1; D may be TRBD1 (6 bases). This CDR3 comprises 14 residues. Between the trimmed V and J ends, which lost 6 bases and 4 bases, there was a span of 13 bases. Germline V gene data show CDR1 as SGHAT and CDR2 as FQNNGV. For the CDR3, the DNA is TGTGCCAGCAGTCCCGGGACACTTTACAATGAGCAGTTCTTC. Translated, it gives CASSPGTLYNEQFF.

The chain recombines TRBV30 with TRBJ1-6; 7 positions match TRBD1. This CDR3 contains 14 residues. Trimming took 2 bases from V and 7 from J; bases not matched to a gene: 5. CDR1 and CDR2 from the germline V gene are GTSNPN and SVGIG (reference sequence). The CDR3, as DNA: TGTGCCTGGAGTAAACAGGGGATAAATTCACCCCTCCACTTT. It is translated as CAWSKQGINSPLHF.

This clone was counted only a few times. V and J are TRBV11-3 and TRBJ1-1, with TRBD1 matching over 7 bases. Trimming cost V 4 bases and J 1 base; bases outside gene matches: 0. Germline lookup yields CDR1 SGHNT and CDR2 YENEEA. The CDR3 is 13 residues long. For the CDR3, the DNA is TGTGCCAGCAGCTACAGGGGGAACACTGAAGCTTTCTTT. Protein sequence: CASSYRGNTEAFF.

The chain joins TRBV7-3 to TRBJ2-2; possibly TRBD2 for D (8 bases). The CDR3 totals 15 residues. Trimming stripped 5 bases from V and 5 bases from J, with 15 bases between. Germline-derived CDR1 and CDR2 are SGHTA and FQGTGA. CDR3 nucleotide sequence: TGTGCCAGCAGCGGGACAGCGGGAGAAACCGGGGAGCTGTTTTTT. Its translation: CASSGTAGETGELFF.